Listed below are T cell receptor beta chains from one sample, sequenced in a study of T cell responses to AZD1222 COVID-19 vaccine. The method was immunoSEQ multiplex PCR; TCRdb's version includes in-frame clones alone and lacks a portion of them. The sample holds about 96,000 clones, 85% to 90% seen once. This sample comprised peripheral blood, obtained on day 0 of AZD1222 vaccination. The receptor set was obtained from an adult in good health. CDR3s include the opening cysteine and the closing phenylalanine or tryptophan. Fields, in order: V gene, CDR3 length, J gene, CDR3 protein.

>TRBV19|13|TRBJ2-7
CASSILGGGEQYF
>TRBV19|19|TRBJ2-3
CASSIEGGARTGGADTQYF
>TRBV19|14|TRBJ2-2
CASSATGRAGELFF
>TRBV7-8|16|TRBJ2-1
CASSPERDPLYNEQFF
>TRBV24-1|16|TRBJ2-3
CATSESDRGFTDTQYF
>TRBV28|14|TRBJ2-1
CASRDPGQWNEQFF
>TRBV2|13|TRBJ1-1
CASSRDTNTEAFF
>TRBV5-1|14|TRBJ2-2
CASSPEGIAGELFF
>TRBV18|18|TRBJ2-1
CASSPRLAGVRSYNEQFF
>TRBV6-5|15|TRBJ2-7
CASSYFGQLGYEQYF
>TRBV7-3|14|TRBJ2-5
CASSLHRGQETQYF
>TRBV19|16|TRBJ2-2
CASSRLAGDTAGELFF
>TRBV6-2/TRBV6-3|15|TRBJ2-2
CASSSPGTSGRELFF
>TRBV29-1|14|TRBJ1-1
CSVEDGSLGTEAFF
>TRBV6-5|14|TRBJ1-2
CASSYSTGGYGYTF
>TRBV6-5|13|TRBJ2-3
CATRGSGTDTQYF
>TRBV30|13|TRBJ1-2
CAWSTEANYGYTF
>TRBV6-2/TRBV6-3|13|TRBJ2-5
CASSYGPSKRGYF
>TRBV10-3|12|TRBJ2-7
CATTPEGYEQYF
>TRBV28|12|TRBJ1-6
CASSFKGPSLHF
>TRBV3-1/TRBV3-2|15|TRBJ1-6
CASSLGQVRNSPLHF
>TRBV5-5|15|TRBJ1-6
CASSRDRVGISPLHF
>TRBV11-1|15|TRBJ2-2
CASRHPGEGTGELFF
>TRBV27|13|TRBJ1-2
CASSLAGNYGYTF
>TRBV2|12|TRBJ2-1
CASSPRTGEQFF
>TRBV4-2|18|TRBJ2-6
CASSQEAGAAAGANVLTF
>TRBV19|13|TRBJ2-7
CASRQTGTYEQYF
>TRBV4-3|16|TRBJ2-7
CASSQDLPDRGGEQYF
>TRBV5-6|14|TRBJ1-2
CASSLAVGGRGYTF
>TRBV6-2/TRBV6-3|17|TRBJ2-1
CASSYRAGPGRDNEQFF
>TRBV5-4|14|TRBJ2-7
CASSPGQGRSEQYF
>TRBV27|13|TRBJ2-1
CASSSHDGDWEFF
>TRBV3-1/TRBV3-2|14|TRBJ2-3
CASSWTGSGDTQYF